This T cell receptor (beta chain) was found in a study of blood T cell repertoires in COVID-19. Study-wide background: Samples representing acute and convalescent COVID-19 were sourced from the United States, Italy and Spain. In each case, the material was cDNA or gDNA derived from T cells, B-cell-depleted T cells, or PBMCs.

This CDR3 contains 15 residues. V was shortened by 0 bases and J by 2 bases, with 9 bases between the two germline ends. The germline V gene has CDR1 SGDLS and CDR2 YYNGEE. The authors' processing: Reference gene primer amplification in the assay estimated nucleated cell counts. Profiled with immunoSEQ multiplex PCR; TCRdb holds only in-frame clones, not every one. The V and J calls and clone size are taken from that table; D and trimming were inferred from the DNA. Of 300,000 or so clones listed, around 89% are singletons. The chain couples TRBV9 to TRBJ1-5; no clear D. Sequencing used peripheral blood. The source is a woman between 40 and 50 years old with acute or convalescent COVID-19. CDR3 bases: TGTGCCAGCAGCGTAGGCGGTCTTGGCAATCAGCCCCAGCATTTT. Translation: CASSVGGLGNQPQHF.